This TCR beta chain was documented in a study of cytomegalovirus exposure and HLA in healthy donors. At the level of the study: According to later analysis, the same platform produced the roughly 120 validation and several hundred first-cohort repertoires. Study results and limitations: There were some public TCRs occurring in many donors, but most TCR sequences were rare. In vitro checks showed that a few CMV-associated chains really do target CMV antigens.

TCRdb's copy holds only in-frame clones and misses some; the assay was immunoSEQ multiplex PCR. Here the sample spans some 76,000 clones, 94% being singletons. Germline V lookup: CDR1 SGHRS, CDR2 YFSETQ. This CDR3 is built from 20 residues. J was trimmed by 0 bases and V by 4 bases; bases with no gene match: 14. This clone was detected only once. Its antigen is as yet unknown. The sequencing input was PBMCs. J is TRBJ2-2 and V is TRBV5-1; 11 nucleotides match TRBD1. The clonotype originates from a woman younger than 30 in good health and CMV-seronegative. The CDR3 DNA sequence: TGCGCCAGCAGCACCGAAAGGACAGGGGGCGACCTATCGAACACCGGGGAGCTGTTTTTT. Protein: CASSTERTGGDLSNTGELFF.